This is a list of T cell receptor beta chains from one sample in a study of neurological immune-mediated disorders. TCRdb re-analysed the 5' RACE reads in MiXCR, keeping a single row per CDR3 protein. The sample has about 44,000 distinct CDR3 sequences; 20% to 25% are singletons. Sequenced sample: PBMCs. Receptors originate from a man aged 55 to 70 with HTLV-1-associated myelopathy (HAM/TSP). Each CDR3 is given with its conserved first and last residue. A D gene is named only where the DNA matches it firmly. Clone sizes are shown as how often the clone was seen (once, few, many) or a class if it is expanded.

>TRBD2|16|TRBV25-1|TRBJ2-4|many
TGTGCCAGCAGTGAGATGGTAGCGGGAACCAAAAACATTCAGTACTTC
CASSEMVAGTKNIQYF